The clone carrying this T cell receptor beta chain was observed a single time. Participants were aged about 18 to 100 years, lived in around 25 US areas, and enrolled virtually. In the authors' workflow: Amplification of reference gene primers provided the estimated nucleated cell counts. Only in-frame clones appear in the TCRdb table, and some are missing; sequencing was by immunoSEQ multiplex PCR. The DNA was the basis for D and trimming; V, J and clone size are from that table. The sample carries over 250,000 clones, around 86% recorded once. With V trimmed by 2 bases and J by 8 bases, 5 bases remained unmatched. CDR1 and CDR2 (germline): MNHEY, SMNVEV (reference sequence). CDR3 length: 14 residues. These data originate in a study of blood T cell repertoires in COVID-19. For the study at large: Some COVID-19 samples were acute and others convalescent; all came from the United States, Italy and Spain. PBMCs, B-cell-depleted T cells, or T cells provided the cDNA or gDNA that made up the material.

The genes are TRBV27 and TRBJ1-4, with TRBD1 matching 7 bases. Material for sequencing was PBMCs or T cells enriched from blood (not recorded which). The TCR originated in a woman younger than 35 who had recovered from COVID-19. CDR3 residues: CASSLNRGGEKLFF. The CDR3 nucleotides are TGTGCCAGCAGTTTAAACAGGGGTGGCGAAAAACTGTTTTTT. The full variable domain, completed using reference TRBV27 and TRBJ1-4, is EAQVTQNPRYLITVTGKKLTVTCSQNMNHEYMSWYRQDPGLGLRQIYYSMNVEVTDKGDVPEGYKVSRKEKRNFPLILESPSPNQTSLYFCASSLNRGGEKLFFGSGTQLSVL.